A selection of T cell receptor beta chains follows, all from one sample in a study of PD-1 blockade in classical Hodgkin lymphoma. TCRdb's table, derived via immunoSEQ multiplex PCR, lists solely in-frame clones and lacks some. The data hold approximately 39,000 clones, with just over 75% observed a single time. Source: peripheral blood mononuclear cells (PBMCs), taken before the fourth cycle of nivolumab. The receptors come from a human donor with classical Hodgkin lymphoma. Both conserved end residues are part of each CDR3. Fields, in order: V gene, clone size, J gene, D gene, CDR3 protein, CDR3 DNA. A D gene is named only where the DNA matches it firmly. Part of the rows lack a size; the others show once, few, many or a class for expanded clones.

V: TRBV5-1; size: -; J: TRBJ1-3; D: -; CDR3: CASSFGTLSGNTIYF; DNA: TGCGCCAGCAGTTTTGGGACACTCTCTGGAAACACCATATATTTT
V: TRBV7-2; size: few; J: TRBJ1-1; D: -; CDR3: CASSFRVNTEAFF; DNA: TGTGCCAGCAGCTTCAGGGTTAATACTGAAGCTTTCTTT
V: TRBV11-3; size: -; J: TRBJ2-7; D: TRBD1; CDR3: CASSSGQGFHEQYF; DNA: TGTGCCAGCAGCTCGGGACAGGGTTTCCACGAGCAGTACTTC
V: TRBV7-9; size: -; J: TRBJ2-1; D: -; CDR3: CASSSYLNEQFF; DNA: TGTGCCAGCAGCTCGTACCTCAATGAGCAGTTCTTC
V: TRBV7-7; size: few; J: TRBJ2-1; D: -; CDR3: CASSPLSGSYNEQFF; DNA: TGTGCTAGCAGCCCCCTCTCAGGCTCCTACAATGAGCAGTTCTTC
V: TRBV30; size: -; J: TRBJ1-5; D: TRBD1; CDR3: CAWSTGQGVGNQPQHF; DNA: TGTGCCTGGAGTACCGGACAGGGAGTTGGCAATCAGCCCCAGCATTTT
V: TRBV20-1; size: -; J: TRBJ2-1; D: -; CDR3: CSARGHNEQFF; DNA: TGCAGTGCTAGAGGCCACAATGAGCAGTTCTTC
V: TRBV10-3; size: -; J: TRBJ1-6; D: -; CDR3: CAISFTDRNDSPLHF; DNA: TGTGCCATCAGTTTTACGGACCGGAACGATTCACCCCTCCACTTT
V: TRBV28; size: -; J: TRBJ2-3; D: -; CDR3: CASSLSGGAGTDTQYF; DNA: TGTGCCAGCAGTTTATCTGGGGGCGCAGGCACAGATACGCAGTATTTT
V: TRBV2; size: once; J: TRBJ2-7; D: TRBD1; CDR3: CASGQGAWEQYF; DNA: TGTGCCAGCGGCCAGGGGGCTTGGGAGCAGTACTTC
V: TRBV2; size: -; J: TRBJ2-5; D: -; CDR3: CASSPRSPFQETQYF; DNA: TGTGCCAGCAGTCCCCGGTCACCCTTCCAAGAGACCCAGTACTTC
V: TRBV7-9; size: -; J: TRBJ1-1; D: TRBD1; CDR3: CASSLEKGAQGTEAFF; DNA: TGTGCCAGCAGCTTAGAGAAGGGGGCTCAGGGTACTGAAGCTTTCTTT
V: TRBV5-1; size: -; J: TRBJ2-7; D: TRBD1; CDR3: CASSLRPGQNEQYF; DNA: TGCGCCAGCAGTCTGAGACCGGGACAGAACGAGCAGTACTTC
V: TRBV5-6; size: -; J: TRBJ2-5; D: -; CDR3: CASSPLATGETQYF; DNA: TGTGCCAGCAGCCCACTAGCCACGGGAGAGACCCAGTACTTC
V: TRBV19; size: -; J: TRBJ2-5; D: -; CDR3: CASSIGLGTEETQYF; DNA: TGTGCCAGTAGTATAGGATTAGGGACGGAAGAGACCCAGTACTTC
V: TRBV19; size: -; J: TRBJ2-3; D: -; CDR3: CASSIHGPRTDTQYF; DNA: TGTGCCAGTAGTATTCACGGACCCAGAACAGATACGCAGTATTTT
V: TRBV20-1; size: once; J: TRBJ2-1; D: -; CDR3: CSARTEYEQFF; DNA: TGCAGTGCTAGGACTGAATATGAGCAGTTCTTC
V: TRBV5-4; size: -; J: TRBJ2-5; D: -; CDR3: CASSLGAYETQYF; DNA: TGTGCCAGCAGCTTGGGGGCGTATGAGACCCAGTACTTC
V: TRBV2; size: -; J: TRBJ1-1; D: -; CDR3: CASSPRAEAFF; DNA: TGTGCCAGCAGCCCAAGGGCTGAAGCTTTCTTT
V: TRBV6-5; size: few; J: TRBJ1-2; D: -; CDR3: CASKAGWAYGYGYTF; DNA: TGTGCCAGCAAAGCGGGGTGGGCTTATGGCTATGGCTACACCTTC
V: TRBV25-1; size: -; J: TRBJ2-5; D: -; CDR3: CASSESGSQETQYF; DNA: TGTGCCAGCAGTGAATCGGGCAGCCAAGAGACCCAGTACTTC
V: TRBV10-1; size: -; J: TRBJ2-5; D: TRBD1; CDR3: CASSESGQGQETQYF; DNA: TGCGCCAGCAGTGAGTCAGGACAGGGTCAAGAGACCCAGTACTTC
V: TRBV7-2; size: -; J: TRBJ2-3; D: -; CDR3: CASSLVIAGNTQYF; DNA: TGTGCCAGCAGCTTAGTCATCGCGGGAAACACGCAGTATTTT
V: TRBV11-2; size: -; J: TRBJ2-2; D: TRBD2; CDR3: CASSFLIWQGGAHGELFF; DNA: TGTGCCAGCAGCTTTTTAATCTGGCAGGGAGGGGCCCACGGGGAGCTGTTTTTT
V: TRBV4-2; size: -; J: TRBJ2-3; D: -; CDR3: CASNTGVSTDTQYF; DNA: TGTGCCAGCAACACCGGGGTTAGCACAGATACGCAGTATTTT
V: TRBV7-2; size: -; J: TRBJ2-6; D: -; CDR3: CASSLDLGDNVLTF; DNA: TGTGCCAGCAGCTTGGATTTAGGAGACAACGTCCTGACTTTC
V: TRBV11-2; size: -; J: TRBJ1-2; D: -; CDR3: CASSNTVGGYTF; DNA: TGTGCCAGCAGCAACACAGTCGGTGGCTACACCTTC
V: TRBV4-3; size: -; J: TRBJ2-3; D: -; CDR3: CASSPQPYGGTDTQYF; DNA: TGCGCCAGCAGCCCACAACCCTACGGGGGTACAGATACGCAGTATTTT
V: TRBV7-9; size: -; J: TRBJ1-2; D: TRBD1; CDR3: CASSLESGQVYGYTF; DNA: TGTGCCAGCAGCTTAGAGTCTGGACAGGTCTATGGCTACACCTTC
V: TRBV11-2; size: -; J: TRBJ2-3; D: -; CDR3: CASSLGTRGTDTQYF; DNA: TGTGCCAGCAGCTTAGGGACGCGCGGCACAGATACGCAGTATTTT
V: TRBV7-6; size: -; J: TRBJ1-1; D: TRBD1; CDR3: CASSLATGAPTEAFF; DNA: TGTGCCAGCAGCTTAGCCACAGGGGCCCCCACTGAAGCTTTCTTT
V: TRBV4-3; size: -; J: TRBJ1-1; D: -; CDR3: CASSQDVGAGTEAFF; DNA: TGCGCCAGCAGCCAAGATGTGGGGGCCGGCACTGAAGCTTTCTTT
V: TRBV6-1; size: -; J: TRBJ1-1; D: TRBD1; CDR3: CASRPGGRDTEAFF; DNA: TGTGCCAGCAGACCAGGGGGTAGGGACACTGAAGCTTTCTTT
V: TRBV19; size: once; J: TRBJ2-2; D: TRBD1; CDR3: CASRPFDRAGELFF; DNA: TGTGCCAGTAGGCCATTCGACAGGGCCGGGGAGCTGTTTTTT
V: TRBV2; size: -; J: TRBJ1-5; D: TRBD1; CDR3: CASSEARLDRGHF; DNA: TGTGCCAGCAGTGAAGCTCGCCTGGACAGGGGGCATTTT
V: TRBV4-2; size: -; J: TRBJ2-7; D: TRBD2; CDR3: CASSLQRGDSYEQYF; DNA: TGTGCCAGCAGCTTGCAGCGGGGGGACTCCTACGAGCAGTACTTC
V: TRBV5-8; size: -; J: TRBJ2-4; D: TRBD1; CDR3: CASSSLDRGLTQYF; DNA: TGTGCCAGCAGCTCGTTAGACAGGGGCCTTACTCAGTACTTC
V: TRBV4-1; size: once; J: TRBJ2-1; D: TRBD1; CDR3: CASSHDRGNEQFF; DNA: TGCGCCAGCAGCCATGACAGGGGCAATGAGCAGTTCTTC
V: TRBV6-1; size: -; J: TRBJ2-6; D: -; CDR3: CASSDLSSGANVLTF; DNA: TGTGCCAGCAGCGATTTGAGCTCTGGGGCCAACGTCCTGACTTTC
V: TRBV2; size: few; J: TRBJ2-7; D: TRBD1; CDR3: CASRLSTGVAYEQYF; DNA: TGTGCCAGCAGGCTATCCACAGGGGTTGCCTACGAGCAGTACTTC
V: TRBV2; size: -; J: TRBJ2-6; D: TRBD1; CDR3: CASRAGGPGANVLTF; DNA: TGTGCCAGCAGAGCAGGGGGTCCTGGGGCCAACGTCCTGACTTTC
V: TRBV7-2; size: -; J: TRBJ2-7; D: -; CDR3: CASSLPQDGEQYF; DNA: TGTGCCAGCAGCTTACCGCAGGACGGCGAGCAGTACTTC
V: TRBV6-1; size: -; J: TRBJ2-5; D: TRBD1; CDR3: CASRWTGSKTQYF; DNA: TGTGCCAGCAGATGGACAGGGTCAAAGACCCAGTACTTC
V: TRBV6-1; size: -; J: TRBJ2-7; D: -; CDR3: CASRETPTTYEQYF; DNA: TGTGCCAGCAGGGAGACACCAACGACCTACGAGCAGTACTTC
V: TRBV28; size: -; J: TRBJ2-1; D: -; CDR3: CASSLSFRGGYNEQFF; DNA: TGTGCCAGCAGTTTATCGTTCAGGGGAGGGTACAATGAGCAGTTCTTC
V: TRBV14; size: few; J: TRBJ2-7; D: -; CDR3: CASSDSAYEQYF; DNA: TGTGCCAGTTCGGACTCTGCCTACGAGCAGTACTTC
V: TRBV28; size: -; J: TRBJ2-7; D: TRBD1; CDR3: CASSETGMTYEQYF; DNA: TGTGCCAGCAGTGAGACAGGGATGACTTACGAGCAGTACTTC
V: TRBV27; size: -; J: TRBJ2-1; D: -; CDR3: CASSLHRGGNEQFF; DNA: TGTGCCAGCAGCTTGCACAGGGGGGGCAATGAGCAGTTCTTC
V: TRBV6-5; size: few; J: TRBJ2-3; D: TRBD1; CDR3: CASSQDRGPIDTQYF; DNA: TGTGCCAGCAGTCAAGACAGGGGGCCGATAGATACGCAGTATTTT